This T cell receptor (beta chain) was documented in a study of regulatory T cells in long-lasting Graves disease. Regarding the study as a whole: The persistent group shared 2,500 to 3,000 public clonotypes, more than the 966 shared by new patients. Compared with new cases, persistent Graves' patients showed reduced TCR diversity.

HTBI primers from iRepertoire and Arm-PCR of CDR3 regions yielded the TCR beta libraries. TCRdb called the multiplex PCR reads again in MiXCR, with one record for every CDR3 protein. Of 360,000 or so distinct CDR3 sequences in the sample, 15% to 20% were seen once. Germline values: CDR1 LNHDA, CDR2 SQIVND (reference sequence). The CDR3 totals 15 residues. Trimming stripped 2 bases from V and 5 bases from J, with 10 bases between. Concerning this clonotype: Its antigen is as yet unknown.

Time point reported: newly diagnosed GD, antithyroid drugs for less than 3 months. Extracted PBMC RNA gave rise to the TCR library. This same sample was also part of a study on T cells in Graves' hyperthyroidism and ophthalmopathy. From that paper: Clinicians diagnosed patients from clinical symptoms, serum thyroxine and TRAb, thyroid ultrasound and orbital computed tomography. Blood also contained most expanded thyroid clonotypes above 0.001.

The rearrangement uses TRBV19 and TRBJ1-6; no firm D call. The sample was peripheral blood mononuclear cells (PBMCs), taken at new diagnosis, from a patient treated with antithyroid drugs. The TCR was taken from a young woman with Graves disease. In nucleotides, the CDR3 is TGTGCCAGTAGTATAAACCGGGCCAATAATTCACCCCTCCACTTT. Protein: CASSINRANNSPLHF.